Below, one TCR beta chain is given with its context. Its antigen is still unknown. Libraries were prepared by immunoSEQ multiplex PCR; TCRdb keeps only in-frame clonotypes and omits some of them. This sample yields more than 95,000 clones, of which around 89% are seen a single time; just over 3.5% belongs to the top ten. This entry is derived from a study of T cell responses to AZD1222 COVID-19 vaccine. Notes on the study in general: Among vaccine-associated CD4 TCRs, coverage spanned spike, with dominance at 160-218 and 743-854. Spike-specific TCR breadth and depth rose after two AZD1222 doses.

The CDR3 is made up of 15 amino acids. From germline, CDR1 is SGHAT and CDR2 FQNNGV. The V gene end was trimmed by 4 bases and the J gene end by 9 bases; junction bases not matched to a gene: 5. The TCR sequence derives from an adult who received the AZD1222 COVID-19 vaccine. This sequence joins TRBV11-2 and TRBJ2-1; 14 bases fit TRBD2. This specimen was peripheral blood, taken 28 days after the second AZD1222 dose. CDR3 sequence: CASSSGLAGVGEQFF. CDR3 DNA: TGTGCCAGCAGCTCGGGACTAGCGGGAGTAGGTGAGCAGTTCTTC.